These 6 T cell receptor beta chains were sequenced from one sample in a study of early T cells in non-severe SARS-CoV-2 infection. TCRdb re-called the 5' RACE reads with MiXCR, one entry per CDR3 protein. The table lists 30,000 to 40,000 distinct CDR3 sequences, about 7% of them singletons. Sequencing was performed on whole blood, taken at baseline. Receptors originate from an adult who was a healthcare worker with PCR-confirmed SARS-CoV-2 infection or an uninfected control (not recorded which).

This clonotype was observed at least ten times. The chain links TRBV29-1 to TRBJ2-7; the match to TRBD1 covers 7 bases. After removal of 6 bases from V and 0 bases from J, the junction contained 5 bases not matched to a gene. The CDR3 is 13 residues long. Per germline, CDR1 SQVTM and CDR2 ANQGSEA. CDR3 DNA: TGCAGCGTCAGGGACAGCTTCTCCTACGAGCAGTACTTC. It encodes CSVRDSFSYEQYF.

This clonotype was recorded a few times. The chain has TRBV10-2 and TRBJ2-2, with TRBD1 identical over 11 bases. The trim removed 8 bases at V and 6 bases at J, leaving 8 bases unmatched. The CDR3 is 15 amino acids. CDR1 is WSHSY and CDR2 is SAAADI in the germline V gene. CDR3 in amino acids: CASGDGQGASGELFF. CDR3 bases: TGCGCCAGCGGCGACGGACAGGGGGCGTCCGGGGAGCTGTTTTTT.

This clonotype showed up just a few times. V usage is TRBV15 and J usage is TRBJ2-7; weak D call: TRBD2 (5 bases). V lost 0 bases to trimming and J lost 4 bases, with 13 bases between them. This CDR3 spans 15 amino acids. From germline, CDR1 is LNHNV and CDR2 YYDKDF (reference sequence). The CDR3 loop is CATSRDADRGYEQYV. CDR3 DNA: TGTGCCACCAGCAGAGATGCAGACCGAGGGTACGAGCAGTACGTC.

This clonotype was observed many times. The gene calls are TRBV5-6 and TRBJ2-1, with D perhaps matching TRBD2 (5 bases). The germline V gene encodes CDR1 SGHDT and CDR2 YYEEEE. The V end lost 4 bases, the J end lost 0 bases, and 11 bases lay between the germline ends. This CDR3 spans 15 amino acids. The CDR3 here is CASSQDSSSYNEQFF. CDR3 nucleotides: TGTGCCAGCAGCCAGGACTCAAGCTCCTACAATGAGCAGTTCTTC.

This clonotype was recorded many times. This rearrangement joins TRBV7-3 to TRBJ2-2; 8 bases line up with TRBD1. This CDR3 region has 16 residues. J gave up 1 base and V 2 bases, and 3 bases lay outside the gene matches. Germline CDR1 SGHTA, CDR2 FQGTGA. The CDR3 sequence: CASSLGGTGNTGELFF. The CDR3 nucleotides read TGTGCCAGCAGCTTAGGGGGGACAGGGAACACCGGGGAGCTGTTTTTT.

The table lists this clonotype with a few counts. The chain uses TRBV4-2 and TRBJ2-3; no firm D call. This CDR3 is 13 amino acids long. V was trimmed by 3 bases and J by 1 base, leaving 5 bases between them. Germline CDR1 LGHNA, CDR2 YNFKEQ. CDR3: CASSQSGTDTQYF. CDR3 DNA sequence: TGTGCCAGCAGCCAGAGTGGCACAGATACGCAGTATTTT.